This T cell receptor (beta chain) stems from a study of T cell repertoires in cytomegalovirus infection (dated by TCRdb to between 2019 and 2020). For context, the study as a whole: Peptide stimulations targeted recently identified HLA-C-restricted CMV epitopes, whose presentation resists viral immunomodulation, together with well-studied HLA-B-restricted epitopes. The HLA type of each donor mattered for the analysis, because public TCR beta signatures pointed to carriage of CMV infection along with the matching HLA type. Here is what the overall study found, with its caveats: The ex vivo response was dominated by HLA-C-restricted CMV-specific TCR beta clonotypes, which also provided the single most frequent clonotype in two of eight donors. In both this cohort and an independent cohort of under 450 donors, the cumulative frequency of public TCR beta family members distinguished carriers of CMV infection plus the relevant HLA type.

Sequenced using an Illumina HiSeq 1500. TCRdb trimmed the raw reads at Q25, called clones with MiXCR and kept productive beta chains. One record per CDR3 amino acid sequence lists the most common genes and DNA. The sample data list approximately 470,000 distinct CDR3 sequences, and roughly 42% of these were observed just once. Clones ranked in the top ten supply roughly two fifths of the sample. CDR1 LNHDA and CDR2 SQIVND were looked up in the germline V gene (reference sequence). Deletion took 10 bases off V and 5 bases off J, with a span of 17 bases between the germline ends. Counted from cysteine to phenylalanine, this CDR3 has 14 amino acids. The DNA shown is the 42-base CDR3, in frame from base 1. Of note for this clonotype: Its cognate antigen has yet to be identified. Base qualities are not provided; no much larger clone lies one nucleotide away.

The sample's treatment or condition label, in plain terms: in vitro stimulation with specific CMV peptide epitopes to enrich CMV-specific T cells. The sequencing here drew on cultured PBMCs, taken from culture after CMV antigen stimulation. The clonotype comes from a human donor in good health (CMV status not recorded). Some clones in this sample may be carry-over from other donors' samples. The V and J segments used are TRBV19 and TRBJ2-2, with the D gene possibly TRBD1 or TRBD2, each one fitting 5 bases. The DNA reads as follows: TGTGCCACCTTGGGACCCCTGAGAACCGGGGAGCTGTTTTTT. Its product reads: CATLGPLRTGELFF.